This T cell receptor beta chain was sequenced for a study of T and B cells in COVID-19 patients. Trimming took 3 bases from V and 5 from J, leaving 4 bases between them. Germline CDR1 and CDR2: SGHTA and FQGNSA. The CDR3 is 11 amino acids. In its sample, this clonotype was seen a few times. TRB rearrangements were amplified by multiplex PCR with BIOMED2 TRB-A/B primers. TCRdb ran MiXCR on the multiplex PCR reads and lists one entry per CDR3 protein. The table lists more than 3,000 distinct CDR3 sequences, 21% of them singletons. Each TRB amplification used about 250-550 ng of genomic DNA from blood. This receptor was obtained from a human donor with active COVID-19. The chain has TRBV7-2 and TRBJ2-5; D gene ambiguous. Sequenced: blood. The CDR3 spells CASSLLETQYF. The CDR3 bases are TGTGCCAGCAGCTTGTTGGAGACCCAGTACTTC. Filled out from reference TRBV7-2 and TRBJ2-5, the complete variable domain reads GAGVSQSPSNKVTEKGKDVELRCDPISGHTALYWYRQSLGQGLEFLIYFQGNSAPDKSGLPSDRFSAERTGGSVSTLTIQRTQQEDSAVYLCASSLLETQYFGPGTRLLVL.